The 22 T cell receptor beta chains given below trace back to one sample, sequenced in a study of identical twins. TCRdb analysed the 5' RACE reads with MiXCR anew, one entry per CDR3 protein. Of 200,000 to 250,000 distinct CDR3 sequences listed, roughly 7.5% are singletons. These data also formed part of another study, on yellow fever vaccine responses in identical twins.

The material sequenced was CD8+ T cells sorted from blood. The receptors here all came from a young woman in good health.

In this sample, this clonotype turned up a few times. This chain joins TRBV15 and TRBJ2-7; D is undetermined. The CDR3 runs 15 residues. From germline, CDR1 is LNHNV and CDR2 YYDKDF (reference sequence). Trimming took off 0 bases at V and 3 bases at J, with 12 bases between the two ends. The chain's CDR3 is CATSRDQGSGYEQYF. The DNA of the CDR3 is TGTGCCACCAGCAGAGATCAAGGTTCAGGCTACGAGCAGTACTTC.

This clonotype has only a few counts. V gene TRBV10-2 combines with J gene TRBJ2-5; 11 bases match TRBD2. CDR3 length: 15 amino acids. Trimming removed 8 bases from V and 3 bases from J; junction bases left unmatched: 8. The germline V gene encodes CDR1 WSHSY and CDR2 SAAADI. The CDR3 here is CASAIETSGKETQYF. CDR3 in DNA: TGCGCCAGCGCGATCGAGACTAGCGGGAAAGAGACCCAGTACTTC.

This clonotype was seen ten or more times. The J gene is TRBJ2-1, the V gene TRBV6-1; a possible D gene is TRBD1 (5 bases). Trimming took 7 bases from V and 5 from J, leaving 21 bases between them. This CDR3 has 16 residues. The germline V gene has CDR1 MNHNS and CDR2 SASEGT. CDR3 sequence reads: CASNLGWGGSDNEQFF. As DNA, the CDR3 is TGTGCCAGCAATCTAGGTTGGGGCGGATCCGACAATGAGCAGTTCTTC.

A few counts support this clonotype. The chain recombines TRBV4-1 with TRBJ2-1; TRBD2 agrees at 8 bases. The CDR3 sequence is 15 residues long. Germline trimming cut 1 base from V and 8 bases from J; bases unmatched to any gene: 7. Germline assignment: CDR1 MGHRA and CDR2 YSYEKL. CDR3 in amino acids: CASSQGGLARDEQFF. CDR3 nucleotides: TGCGCCAGCAGCCAAGGTGGACTAGCTCGGGATGAGCAGTTCTTC.

This clonotype was detected a few times. The genes are TRBV12-3 or TRBV12-4 and TRBJ1-2; D is unresolved. CDR3 length: 13 residues. V dropped 1 base and J dropped 3 bases, with 6 bases sitting between them. The CDR3 is CASSLEQYYGYTF. The CDR3 nucleotides read TGTGCCAGCAGTTTAGAACAATACTATGGCTACACCTTC.

V gene TRBV3-1 combines with J gene TRBJ2-3, with a weak D call TRBD2 (6 bases). V was cut by 5 bases and J by 3 bases, with 15 bases left in between. The germline V gene encodes CDR1 LGHDT and CDR2 YNNKEL (reference sequence). The CDR3 extends over 15 amino acids. The CDR3 is CASSAGFGGTDTQYF. The DNA of the CDR3 is TGTGCCAGCAGCGCGGGGTTCGGAGGTACAGATACGCAGTATTTT.

As for this clonotype: It may be a read error: a sequence one base away is much more abundant. V usage is TRBV7-9 and J usage is TRBJ2-7, with TRBD2 as a possible D gene (5 bases). The germline gives CDR1 SEHNR, CDR2 FQNEAQ (reference sequence). This CDR3 is built from 15 residues. CDR3 bases: TGTTCCAGCAGCCCAGAGGGCCGAAGCTCCTACGAGCAGTACTTC. Translation: CSSSPEGRSSYEQYF.

This clonotype was recorded at least ten times. This chain connects TRBV20-1 to TRBJ2-1; TRBD2 matches 8 bases. V gave up 0 bases and J gave up 2 bases; unmatched junction bases: 3. This CDR3 has 15 amino acids. Germline V gives CDR1 DFQATT, CDR2 SNEGSKA (reference sequence). CDR3 sequence: CSARDQLAAYNEQFF. Written as DNA, the CDR3 is TGCAGTGCTAGAGATCAACTAGCGGCCTACAATGAGCAGTTCTTC.

This clonotype has more than one count but fewer than ten. The chain links TRBV4-1 to TRBJ1-1, with D possibly being TRBD1 (5 bases). CDR3 length equals 14 residues. The V end was cut by 1 base, the J end by 7 bases, with 13 bases between. Per the germline V gene, CDR1 is MGHRA and CDR2 is YSYEKL. CDR3 in DNA: TGCGCCAGCAGCCAAGGTGAAGGGACCTTTGAAGCTTTCTTT. Translated, it gives CASSQGEGTFEAFF.

This clonotype turned up a few times. The rearrangement joins TRBV24-1 to TRBJ2-5; TRBD2 is a possible D gene (7 bases). Germline CDR1 KGHDR, CDR2 SFDVKD. V lost 3 bases, J lost 5 bases, and 18 bases lay in between. The CDR3 has 16 amino acids. As DNA, the CDR3 is TGTGCCACCAGTGATCCCCGCGGGGGCAGCTGGGAGACCCAGTACTTC. It translates to CATSDPRGGSWETQYF.

The chain joins TRBV6-1 to TRBJ2-5; 12 bases are shared with TRBD2. V was pared by 5 bases and J by 5 bases, with 6 bases of the junction left unmatched. This CDR3 spans 15 amino acids. Germline V lookup: CDR1 MNHNS, CDR2 SASEGT. CDR3 bases: TGTGCCAGCAGTAAACTAGCGGGAGGTTGGGAGACCCAGTACTTC. Its translation: CASSKLAGGWETQYF.

This clonotype showed up just a few times. The V gene is TRBV11-1, the J gene TRBJ2-1; TRBD2 agrees at 13 bases. The ends lost 3 bases at V and 0 bases at J; junction bases unmatched: 8. In germline, CDR1 is SGHAT, CDR2 FQDESV (reference sequence). This CDR3 is built from 19 residues. The CDR3 bases are TGTGCCAGCAGCTTCCCCGGGACTAGCGGGACCGCCTCCTACAATGAGCAGTTCTTC. Translated: CASSFPGTSGTASYNEQFF. Variable domain in full (rest from reference TRBV11-1 and TRBJ2-1): EAEVAQSPRYKITEKSQAVAFWCDPISGHATLYWYRQILGQGPELLVQFQDESVVDDSQLPKDRFSAERLKGVDSTLKIQPAELGDSAMYLCASSFPGTSGTASYNEQFFGPGTRLTVL.

This clonotype has a count of ten or more. The chain employs TRBV12-3 or TRBV12-4 and TRBJ2-3; 7 bases map to TRBD2. This CDR3 is 14 amino acids long. Trimming at V came to 10 bases and at J to 5 bases, leaving 12 bases not matched to a gene. CDR3 sequence reads: CATGVAGVGDTQYF. The CDR3 region has the DNA TGTGCCACCGGGGTGGCGGGAGTCGGAGATACGCAGTATTTT.

This clonotype was recorded a few times. The CDR3 region is CASSYKYTDGYTF. The CDR3 nucleotides read TGTGCCAGCAGTTACAAGTACACAGACGGCTACACCTTC. The rearrangement uses TRBV6-2 or TRBV6-3 and TRBJ1-2, with unresolved D. The CDR3 has 13 amino acids. Trimming pared 2 bases from V and 8 bases from J, leaving 12 bases between. Germline V gene lookup returns CDR1 MNHEY and CDR2 SVGEGT.

There are many counts of this clonotype. The gene calls are TRBV29-1 and TRBJ2-5, with a weak D call TRBD2 (6 bases). Germline assignment: CDR1 SQVTM and CDR2 ANQGSEA. V shed 1 base and J shed 2 bases, with 8 bases lying between them. The CDR3 is made up of 13 amino acids. The CDR3 spells CSVEGDSQETQYF. As DNA, the CDR3 is TGCAGCGTTGAAGGGGACTCTCAAGAGACCCAGTACTTC.

This clonotype was seen a few times. The CDR3: CASSPGGLKYEQYV. CDR3 coding DNA: TGTGCCAGCTCACCAGGAGGCCTTAAGTACGAGCAGTACGTC. The chain employs TRBV18 and TRBJ2-7; D is perhaps TRBD2 (5 bases). The CDR3 runs to 14 residues. CDR1 is KGHSH and CDR2 is LQKENI in the germline V gene. V lost 2 bases and J lost 4, with 12 bases in between.

This clonotype was counted ten times or more. The chain employs TRBV29-1 and TRBJ2-5; 7 bases are a match to TRBD1. Trimming at V came to 6 bases and at J to 2 bases, leaving 9 bases not matched to a gene. Germline V lookup: CDR1 SQVTM, CDR2 ANQGSEA. This CDR3 region has 14 residues. The CDR3 reads CSVEGQRVQETQYF. DNA of the CDR3: TGCAGCGTAGAGGGACAGCGTGTGCAAGAGACCCAGTACTTC.

This clonotype was seen only a few times. This chain connects TRBV12-3 or TRBV12-4 to TRBJ2-7; TRBD1 agrees at 8 bases. V lost 6 bases to trimming and J lost 6 bases; unmatched junction nucleotides: 25. This CDR3 has 19 residues. In DNA form, the CDR3 reads TGTGCCAGCAGCTCTCGGTCAGACTCGCAGGGGGCGCGAAGGTTCGAGCAGTACTTC. The encoded protein is CASSSRSDSQGARRFEQYF.

V and J are TRBV3-1 and TRBJ2-7, with 12 bases identical to TRBD2. The CDR3 is made up of 16 amino acids. Germline CDR1 and CDR2: LGHDT and YNNKEL (reference sequence). V lost 1 base and J lost 3; bases outside the gene matches: 4. The CDR3 sequence is CASSQVASGRVYEQYF. CDR3 DNA: TGTGCCAGCAGCCAAGTGGCTAGCGGGAGGGTCTACGAGCAGTACTTC.

The chain uses TRBV5-1 and TRBJ2-6; D remains unclear. The V gene lost 7 bases and the J gene lost 2 bases, with 10 bases spanning the gap. This CDR3 contains 14 residues. Germline V gene lookup returns CDR1 SGHRS and CDR2 YFSETQ. In nucleotides, the CDR3 is TGCGCCAGCTCCCACTCCCCTGGGGCCAACGTCCTGACTTTC. Its protein is CASSHSPGANVLTF.

This clonotype was detected ten times or more. The J gene is TRBJ2-7, the V gene TRBV5-1; D perhaps matches TRBD1 (5 bases). CDR1 is SGHRS and CDR2 is YFSETQ in the germline V gene. Trimming took 4 bases from V and 3 from J, leaving 17 bases between them. This CDR3 contains 15 residues. This chain's CDR3 is CASSTGHDRDYEQYF. CDR3 in DNA: TGCGCCAGCAGCACCGGCCACGACAGAGACTACGAGCAGTACTTC.

V is TRBV12-5 and J is TRBJ2-3; D unresolved. Looked up from germline, CDR1 is LGHNT and CDR2 is FRNRAP. This CDR3 region has 13 residues. With 0 bases removed from V and 2 bases from J, the gap between germline ends came to 3 bases. CDR3 protein: CASGLVVTDTQYF. CDR3 sequence (DNA): TGTGCTAGTGGTTTGGTAGTCACAGATACGCAGTATTTT.